Listed here is a single TCR beta chain. The data belong to a study of blood T cell repertoires in COVID-19. The CDR3 has 14 residues. Germline trimming cut 5 bases from V and 8 bases from J; bases unmatched to any gene: 7. Germline CDR1 SGHAT, CDR2 FQNNGV. Here immunoSEQ multiplex PCR was the method, and the copy in TCRdb shows in-frame clones only, minus some. Of some 230,000 clones in the sample, approximately 78% were seen once. The sequencing sample was made of peripheral blood. The TCR originated in an elderly woman with COVID-19, enrolled during active disease. The V and J genes are TRBV11-2 and TRBJ2-1; 9 nucleotides agree with TRBD1. This chain's CDR3 is CASSQNTGGDEQFF. The DNA of the CDR3 is TGTGCCAGCAGCCAAAATACAGGGGGCGATGAGCAGTTCTTC.